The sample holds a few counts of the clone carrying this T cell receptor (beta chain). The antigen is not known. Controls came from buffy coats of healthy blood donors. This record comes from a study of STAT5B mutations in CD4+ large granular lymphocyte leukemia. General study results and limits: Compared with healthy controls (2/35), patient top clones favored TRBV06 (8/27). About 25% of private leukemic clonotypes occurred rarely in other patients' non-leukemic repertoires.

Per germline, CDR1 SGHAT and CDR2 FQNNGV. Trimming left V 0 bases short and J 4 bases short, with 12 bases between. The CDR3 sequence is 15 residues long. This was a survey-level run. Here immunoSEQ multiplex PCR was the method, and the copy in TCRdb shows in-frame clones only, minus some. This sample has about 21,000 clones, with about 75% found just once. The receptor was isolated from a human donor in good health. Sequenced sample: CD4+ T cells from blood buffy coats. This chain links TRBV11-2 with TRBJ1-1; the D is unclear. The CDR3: CASSLDQYRSTEAFF. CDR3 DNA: TGTGCCAGCAGCTTAGATCAGTACAGAAGCACTGAAGCTTTCTTT.